The 21 T cell receptor beta chains in this list originate from one sample, sequenced in a study of tumor and adjacent non-tumor tissue in lung cancer. A modified ARM-PCR protocol with three rounds of nested PCR amplified TCRbeta. TCRdb reprocessed the multiplex PCR reads with MiXCR, giving one entry per CDR3 protein. The data hold more than 55,000 distinct CDR3 sequences, with about 77% observed a single time. This sample's RNA came from whole unsorted tissue. This non-tumor lung sample came from over 3 cm beyond the tumor edge. The sample was distant non-tumor lung tissue. The receptor set was obtained from a man aged 55 to 70 with non-small cell lung cancer.

Worth noting for this clonotype: One end of the junction is discordant with germline, which a read error may explain. The chain joins TRBV6-6 to TRBJ1-2; no clear D. CDR3 length: 16 residues. Germline V gives CDR1 MNHNY, CDR2 SVGAGI (reference sequence). CDR3 residues: CAGSSISRLMIDGYTF. DNA for the CDR3: TGTGCCGGCAGTAGCATATCCCGGTTGATGATTGATGGCTACACCTTC.

Notes on this clonotype: A much bigger clone sits one base away, suggesting this may be a read error. This chain joins TRBV28 and TRBJ1-6; possible D gene TRBD1, 6 bases. Per the germline V gene, CDR1 is MDHEN and CDR2 is SYDVKM. The CDR3 length is 16 residues. Trimming took off 2 bases at V and 4 bases at J, with 12 bases between the two ends. CDR3 in amino acids: CASSLRGGRYNSPLHF. The CDR3 nucleotides read TGTGCCAGCAGTTTACGAGGGGGGCGATATAATTCACCCCTCCACTTT.

Worth noting for this clonotype: Compared with germline, one end of the junction differs, possibly owing to a read error. CDR3 amino acids: CASSKAGEGINIQYF. CDR3 DNA: TGTGCTAGCAGTAAAGCTGGAGAGGGGATCAACATTCAGTACTTC. This chain connects TRBV6-1 to TRBJ2-4; possibly TRBD1 or TRBD2 for D (5 bases each). Germline V CDR1 and CDR2: MNHNS, SASEGT. The CDR3 consists of 15 residues.

The rearrangement joins TRBV29-1 to TRBJ2-3, with TRBD2 as a possible D gene (6 bases). The CDR3 loop spans 13 amino acids. Germline CDR1 and CDR2: SQVTM and ANQGSEA. CDR3 sequence: CRVRERVGDTQYF. CDR3 coding DNA: TGCAGGGTCAGAGAGCGGGTTGGAGATACGCAGTATTTT.

In the case of this clonotype: As the CDR3 is not closed by the conserved phenylalanine or tryptophan, this likely results from a read error. V usage is TRBV28 and J usage is TRBJ2-5; 9 positions match TRBD2. The trim removed 3 bases at V and 5 bases at J, leaving 13 bases unmatched. This CDR3 is built from 17 residues. Germline lookup yields CDR1 MDHEN and CDR2 SYDVKM. The CDR3 coding sequence is TGTGCCAGCAGTTTGGAGAGTCTAGCGGGAACCGGTGAGACCCAGTACATC. As protein: CASSLESLAGTGETQYI.

This clonotype was observed once. At one boundary the junction diverges from the germline segment, which might be a read error. This chain joins TRBV12-3 or TRBV12-4 and TRBJ2-7; 8 bases align to TRBD1. This CDR3 is built from 14 residues. CDR3 amino acids: CVSSPWTGCLEQYF. Here the CDR3 DNA reads TGTGTCAGCAGTCCCTGGACAGGGTGTCTCGAGCAGTACTTC.

This clonotype appeared many times. This chain connects TRBV4-2 to TRBJ2-7; TRBD2 matches 7 bases. The CDR3 spans 16 residues. Germline values: CDR1 LGHNA, CDR2 YNFKEQ. After removal of 0 bases from V and 3 bases from J, the junction contained 8 bases not matched to a gene. CDR3 residues: CASSQEDGASGYEQYF. The CDR3 coding sequence is TGTGCCAGCAGCCAAGAGGATGGGGCTAGCGGCTACGAGCAGTACTTC.

The chain employs TRBV12-3 or TRBV12-4 and TRBJ2-5; no definite D call. The CDR3 spans 13 residues. Trimming removed 9 bases from V and 2 bases from J, with 13 bases in between. The CDR3 loop reads CASSSSPQETQYF. CDR3 DNA sequence: TGTGCCAGTAGCTCGTCTCCTCAAGAGACCCAGTACTTC.

Points on this clonotype: Mismatch with germline at one junction end may stem from a read error. The chain uses TRBV6-6 and TRBJ2-5; 9 bases match TRBD1. CDR3 length equals 16 residues. Germline lookup yields CDR1 MNHNY and CDR2 SVGAGI (reference sequence). CDR3 coding DNA: TGTGCCAGCAGGCCTAGCCCCACAGGGGGCCAAGAGACCCAATACTTC. Protein sequence: CASRPSPTGGQETQYF.

Concerning this clonotype: This clone may be a read error of a much larger clone one base away. This chain links TRBV20-1 with TRBJ2-1; 9 nucleotides align to TRBD2. The J segment lost 3 bases and the V segment lost 4 bases, leaving 7 bases of the junction unmatched. CDR3 length: 15 residues. Germline values: CDR1 DFQATT, CDR2 SNEGSKA (reference sequence). CDR3 in amino acids: CSAMISGSGYNEQFF. CDR3 nucleotide sequence: TGCAGTGCTATGATTAGCGGGAGTGGCTACAATGAGCAGTTCTTC.

The gene calls are TRBV4-2 and TRBJ2-1; a weak D match, TRBD2 (6 bases). The germline V gene encodes CDR1 LGHNA and CDR2 YNFKEQ. The CDR3 spans 15 residues. The CDR3 loop is CGNSRERVSYNEQFF. In DNA, the CDR3 is TGTGGCAACAGCCGGGAGCGGGTCTCCTACAATGAGCAGTTCTTC.

With respect to this clonotype: One junction end disagrees with the germline gene, perhaps due to a read error. The rearrangement links TRBV6-5 to TRBJ2-2; possible D gene TRBD1, 6 bases. This CDR3 region has 13 residues. Looked up from germline, CDR1 is MNHEY and CDR2 is SVGAGI. The CDR3 sequence: CASSPGVTGELLF. The CDR3 bases are TGTGCCAGCAGCCCAGGGGTCACCGGGGAGCTGCTTTTT.

Details on this clonotype: No conserved phenylalanine or tryptophan ends this CDR3, so it is likely a read error. The gene calls are TRBV12-3 or TRBV12-4 and TRBJ2-1; D uncertain. Between the trimmed V and J ends, which lost 8 bases and 0 bases, there was a span of 17 bases. CDR3 length: 16 residues. CDR3 loop: CASLNRPASSYNEQFL. The CDR3, as DNA: TGTGCCAGCCTCAACCGCCCTGCAAGCTCCTACAATGAGCAGTTCCTC.

This clonotype was counted many times. V and J are TRBV20-1 and TRBJ1-6; TRBD1 matches 8 bases. This CDR3 spans 15 amino acids. Germline V gene lookup returns CDR1 DFQATT and CDR2 SNEGSKA (reference sequence). J was trimmed by 3 bases and V by 1 base; bases with no gene match: 2. DNA for the CDR3: TGCAGTGCTAGAGCTGGGACAGGCTATAATTCACCCCTCCACTTT. Translating gives CSARAGTGYNSPLHF.

This clonotype was seen a handful of times. This CDR3 fails to terminate in the conserved phenylalanine or tryptophan, so it likely reflects a read error. CDR3 region: CTSRYERNSYEQYL. The DNA of the CDR3 is TGTACCAGCAGATACGAACGGAACTCCTACGAGCAGTACCTC. This rearrangement joins TRBV6-5 to TRBJ2-7, with D uncertain. This CDR3 region has 14 residues. Germline V lookup: CDR1 MNHEY, CDR2 SVGAGI.

The chain has TRBV30 and TRBJ2-5; tentative D call: TRBD2 (5 bases). Trimming stripped 3 bases from V and 8 bases from J, with 16 bases between. The germline V gene has CDR1 GTSNPN and CDR2 SVGIG (reference sequence). The CDR3 extends over 13 amino acids. The CDR3 here is CAWSLDLGDTQYF. The CDR3 nucleotides read TGTGCCTGGAGCCTCGACCTCGGGGATACCCAGTACTTC.

This clonotype was detected only once. The chain has TRBV29-1 and TRBJ2-5; D is perhaps TRBD1 or TRBD2 (7 bases each). CDR3 length: 14 residues. Germline-derived CDR1 and CDR2 are SQVTM and ANQGSEA. Trimming stripped 4 bases from V and 5 bases from J, with 17 bases between. The CDR3 bases are TGCAGCGTTGCCCGCAGGGGGGGACAGGAGACCCAGTACTTC. It is translated as CSVARRGGQETQYF. Full variable domain (outside the CDR3, taken from reference TRBV29-1 and TRBJ2-5): SAVISQKPSRDICQRGTSLTIQCQVDSQVTMMFWYRQQPGQSLTLIATANQGSEATYESGFVIDKFPISRPNLTFSTLTVSNMSPEDSSIYLCSVARRGGQETQYFGPGTRLLVL.

This clonotype has at least ten counts. This chain connects TRBV24-1 to TRBJ1-5; the D is unclear. V lost 4 bases and J lost 5, with 14 bases in between. CDR3 length: 15 amino acids. CDR1 is KGHDR, CDR2 SFDVKD, per germline. The chain's CDR3 is CATSDPAVSDQPQHF. The CDR3 nucleotides are TGTGCCACCAGTGACCCGGCAGTTTCAGATCAGCCCCAGCATTTT.

With regard to this clonotype: A much larger clone differs by one base, so this may be a read error. This chain joins TRBV5-4 and TRBJ2-2; D uncertain. The CDR3 is 16 residues long. Germline assignment: CDR1 SGHNT and CDR2 YYREEE (reference sequence). The CDR3 sequence is CDSSPPGRRNTGELFF. The CDR3 bases are TGTGACAGCAGCCCGCCTGGTAGGCGGAACACCGGGGAGCTGTTTTTT. The full variable domain, rest sourced from reference TRBV5-4 and TRBJ2-2, is ETGVTQSPTHLIKTRGQQVTLRCSSQSGHNTVSWYQQALGQGPQFIFQYYREEENGRGNFPPRFSGLQFPNYSSELNVNALELDDSALYLCDSSPPGRRNTGELFFGEGSRLTVL.

For this clonotype: A junction boundary mismatches the germline segment, possibly from a read error. CDR3 sequence reads: CASSSGLADSTHTQYF. The CDR3 nucleotides are TGTGCTAGCAGTTCCGGGCTAGCAGATAGCACTCATACGCAGTATTTT. The V and J genes are TRBV11-3 and TRBJ2-3; weak D call: TRBD2 (5 bases). Germline values: CDR1 SGHNT, CDR2 YENEEA. This CDR3 has 16 amino acids.

Of note for this clonotype: At one boundary the junction diverges from the germline segment, which might be a read error. CDR3 loop: CSARDITRNRGRVRSRYEEYF. CDR3 nucleotide sequence: TGCAGTGCTAGAGATATAACCCGGAACAGGGGGCGTGTACGAAGTAGGTACGAGGAGTACTTC. This chain connects TRBV20-1 to TRBJ2-7; 9 nucleotides match TRBD1. The CDR3 extends over 21 amino acids. Germline lookup yields CDR1 DFQATT and CDR2 SNEGSKA (reference sequence).